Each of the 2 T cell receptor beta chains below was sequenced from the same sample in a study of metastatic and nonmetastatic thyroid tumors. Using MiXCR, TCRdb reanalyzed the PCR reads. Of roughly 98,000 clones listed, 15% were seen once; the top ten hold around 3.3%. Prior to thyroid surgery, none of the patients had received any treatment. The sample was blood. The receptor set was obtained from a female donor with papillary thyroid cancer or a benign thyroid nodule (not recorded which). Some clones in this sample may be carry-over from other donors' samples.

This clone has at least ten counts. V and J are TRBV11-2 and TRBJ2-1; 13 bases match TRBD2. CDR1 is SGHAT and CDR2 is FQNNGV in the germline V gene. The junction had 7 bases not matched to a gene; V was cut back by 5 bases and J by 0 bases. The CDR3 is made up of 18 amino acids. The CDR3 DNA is TGTGCCAGCAGCAGGACTAGCGGGGGCCTGAGCTCCTACAATGAGCAGTTCTTC. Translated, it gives CASSRTSGGLSSYNEQFF.

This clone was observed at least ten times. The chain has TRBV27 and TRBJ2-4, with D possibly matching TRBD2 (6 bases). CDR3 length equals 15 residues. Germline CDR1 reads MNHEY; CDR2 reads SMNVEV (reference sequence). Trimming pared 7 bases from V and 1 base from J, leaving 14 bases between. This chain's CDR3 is CASKSALAAKNIQYF. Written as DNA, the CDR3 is TGTGCCAGCAAATCCGCTCTAGCGGCCAAAAACATTCAGTACTTC.